The text below deals with one T cell receptor beta chain. Participants had their cohort set by participant-reported clinical history. Original data processing: Using reference gene primer amplification, nucleated cell counts were estimated. Clones were read by immunoSEQ multiplex PCR, and TCRdb kept only the in-frame ones, dropping some. D and trimming come from the DNA, and the V and J calls and clone size come from that table. The table shows hundreds of thousands of clones, with 85% to 90% occurring only once. CDR1 is MNHNS, CDR2 SASEGT, per germline. The germline V and J ends were trimmed by 1 base and 3 bases, with 12 bases remaining between them. This CDR3 is 15 amino acids long. The data belong to a study of blood T cell repertoires in COVID-19. Study information: T cells, B-cell-depleted T cells, or PBMCs supplied cDNA or gDNA.

Sequences were obtained from PBMCs or T cells enriched from blood (not recorded which). This clonotype originated in a young woman with acute COVID-19. This chain connects TRBV6-1 to TRBJ1-1; D remains unclear. The CDR3 nucleotides are TGTGCCAGCAGTGAAGGTCCGGTTCTGGACACTGAAGCTTTCTTT. This sequence encodes CASSEGPVLDTEAFF.